This T cell receptor (beta chain) appears in the sequencing data of a study of T cell repertoires in cytomegalovirus infection. Whole-study context: Public TCR beta signatures indicated both CMV infection and matching HLA type.

Trimming cost V 0 bases and J 9 bases; bases outside gene matches: 6. The germline V gene encodes CDR1 KGHSH and CDR2 LQKENI. The CDR3 runs to 14 residues. Study outcomes and limitations: Identification of carriers of CMV plus the relevant HLA was achieved through cumulative public TCR beta family frequency.

Regarding this clonotype: What it recognizes is unknown.

One entry per CDR3 protein, called by TCRdb with MiXCR from the reads. Among around 94,000 distinct CDR3 sequences, about 17% were seen once, and the ten largest hold approximately 7.6%. The chain carries TRBV18 and TRBJ1-2; 8 bases map to TRBD1. The receptor comes from a human donor in good health (CMV status not recorded). Some clones in this sample may be carry-over from other donors' samples. The sequenced sample was PBMCs. The DNA of the CDR3 is TGTGCCAGCTCACCACCCGGACAGGGTTTTCGCTACACCTTC. Translation: CASSPPGQGFRYTF.